What follows are 29 T cell receptor beta chains derived from one specimen sequenced in a study of blood T cell repertoires in COVID-19. Repertoires were generated with immunoSEQ multiplex PCR, while TCRdb's copy carries only in-frame clones and drops some. The table lists roughly 300,000 clones, more than 80% of them singletons. Sample: peripheral blood. These receptors came from a woman in her twenties or thirties with COVID-19, enrolled during active disease.

This sequence joins TRBV27 and TRBJ2-7; no clear D gene. Germline CDR1 and CDR2: MNHEY and SMNVEV (reference sequence). The length of the CDR3 is 13 residues. V gave up 3 bases and J gave up 5 bases, with 11 bases separating them. CDR3 bases: TGTGCCAGCAGTTTTTCCAGTCGCAACGAGCAGTACTTC. Encoded protein: CASSFSSRNEQYF.

The rearrangement joins TRBV11-1 to TRBJ2-7; 9 positions match TRBD1. The CDR3 covers 13 residues. After removal of 5 bases from V and 4 bases from J, the junction contained 3 bases not matched to a gene. The germline gives CDR1 SGHAT, CDR2 FQDESV (reference sequence). CDR3 coding DNA: TGTGCCAGCAGCCAAGGACAGGGGTACGAGCAGTACTTC. It encodes CASSQGQGYEQYF. Drawing the rest from reference TRBV11-1 and TRBJ2-7, the complete variable domain is EAEVAQSPRYKITEKSQAVAFWCDPISGHATLYWYRQILGQGPELLVQFQDESVVDDSQLPKDRFSAERLKGVDSTLKIQPAELGDSAMYLCASSQGQGYEQYFGPGTRLTVT.

This rearrangement joins TRBV6-6 to TRBJ1-1; the D is unclear. V lost 6 bases and J lost 6, with 14 bases in between. This CDR3 contains 13 residues. The germline CDR1 and CDR2 sequences are MNHNY and SVGAGI (reference sequence). CDR3 sequence (DNA): TGTGCCAGCAGGCCCGCGTCGGAGGCTGAAGCTTTCTTT. It yields the protein CASRPASEAEAFF.

The rearrangement links TRBV7-6 to TRBJ2-1; D is possibly TRBD2 (6 bases). Trimming took 5 bases from V and 4 from J, leaving 15 bases between them. Germline V gives CDR1 SGHVS, CDR2 FNYEAQ. The CDR3 sequence is 15 residues long. CDR3: CASSLSGMLYNEQFF. The CDR3 DNA reads TGTGCCAGCAGCCTTAGCGGAATGCTTTACAATGAGCAGTTCTTC.

The rearrangement links TRBV7-3 to TRBJ2-7, with TRBD2 matching over 11 bases. Trimming removed 7 bases from V and 0 bases from J; junction bases left unmatched: 14. This CDR3 has 18 residues. The V gene's germline CDR1 is SGHTA and CDR2 FQGTGA. In DNA form, the CDR3 reads TGTGCCAGCACTCAAACCGGGACTAGCGGATTCCACTCCTACGAGCAGTACTTC. Protein sequence: CASTQTGTSGFHSYEQYF. The complete variable domain, with remaining parts taken from reference TRBV7-3 and TRBJ2-7, reads GAGVSQTPSNKVTEKGKYVELRCDPISGHTALYWYRQSLGQGPEFLIYFQGTGAADDSGLPNDRFFAVRPEGSVSTLKIQRTERGDSAVYLCASTQTGTSGFHSYEQYFGPGTRLTVT.

The J gene is TRBJ1-2, the V gene TRBV6-2 or TRBV6-3; 8 positions match TRBD1. The CDR3 runs 15 residues. V shed 4 bases, J shed 4 bases, and the junction held 8 bases outside the gene matches. CDR1 and CDR2 from the germline V gene are MNHEY and SVGEGT. The CDR3 sequence is CASSFPGQDFYGYTF. CDR3 nucleotides: TGTGCCAGCAGTTTCCCGGGACAGGACTTCTATGGCTACACCTTC.

This clone was picked up one time. V and J are TRBV29-1 and TRBJ2-1, with 14 positions matching TRBD2. After removal of 7 bases from V and 9 bases from J, the junction contained 8 bases not matched to a gene. Per germline, CDR1 SQVTM and CDR2 ANQGSEA. The CDR3 contains 14 residues. In DNA, the CDR3 is TGCAGCGGGGAGGGACTAGCGGGAGCTTTTGAGCAGTTCTTC. This translates into CSGEGLAGAFEQFF.

This sequence joins TRBV21-1 and TRBJ2-7; the table gives TRBD1 as D, unverified against the DNA. TRBV21-1 corresponds to a pseudogene. The CDR3 extends over 14 amino acids. The CDR3 DNA is TGTGCCAGCAGCAAAGGTGACAGGGGGTACGAGCAGTACTTC. Encoded protein: CASSKGDRGYEQYF.

The rearrangement joins TRBV6-2 or TRBV6-3 to TRBJ1-4; TRBD1 agrees at 9 bases. V gave up 6 bases and J gave up 5 bases; unmatched junction bases: 7. The CDR3 has 15 residues. The germline gives CDR1 MNHEY, CDR2 SVGEGT. CDR3 coding DNA: TGTGCCAGCAGCCCCTGGGACAGGGAGAATGAAAAACTGTTTTTT. This translates into CASSPWDRENEKLFF.

The chain joins TRBV28 to TRBJ2-5; possibly TRBD2 for D (6 bases). This CDR3 region has 13 residues. The germline V gene encodes CDR1 MDHEN and CDR2 SYDVKM. V dropped 7 bases and J dropped 1 base, with 10 bases sitting between them. This chain's CDR3 is CASTRGGQETQYF. CDR3 in DNA: TGTGCCAGCACGCGGGGAGGCCAAGAGACCCAGTACTTC. The full variable domain, with the rest looked up from reference TRBV28 and TRBJ2-5, is DVKVTQSSRYLVKRTGEKVFLECVQDMDHENMFWYRQDPGLGLRLIYFSYDVKMKEKGDIPEGYSVSREKKERFSLILESASTNQTSMYLCASTRGGQETQYFGPGTRLLVL.

V usage is TRBV10-2 and J usage is TRBJ2-7, with 10 bases that match TRBD2. V shed 7 bases and J 4 bases; nucleotides not matched to a gene: 10. This CDR3 spans 15 amino acids. The germline V gene has CDR1 WSHSY and CDR2 SAAADI. The CDR3 reads CASKSSGSSGYEQYF. CDR3 sequence (DNA): TGCGCCAGCAAGTCTAGCGGGAGCTCGGGGTACGAGCAGTACTTC.

The chain recombines TRBV3-1 (or the pseudogene TRBV3-2) with TRBJ2-5, with D hard to call. V shed 0 bases and J shed 5 bases, with 13 bases lying between them. The germline V gene has CDR1 LGHDT and CDR2 YNNKEL (reference sequence). The CDR3 sequence is 15 residues long. The CDR3 region is CASSQDLGRVETQYF. Written as DNA, the CDR3 is TGTGCCAGCAGCCAAGATCTTGGCCGGGTGGAGACCCAGTACTTC.

The chain employs TRBV5-1 and TRBJ2-7; possibly TRBD2 for D (6 bases). The CDR3 consists of 13 residues. Trimming cost V 6 bases and J 2 bases, with 12 bases left between them. Per germline, CDR1 SGHRS and CDR2 YFSETQ. CDR3 amino acids: CASTREQTYEQYF. The CDR3 coding sequence is TGCGCCAGCACGCGGGAACAGACCTACGAGCAGTACTTC.

The chain couples TRBV5-4 to TRBJ2-3, with D perhaps matching TRBD1 (6 bases). The V end lost 0 bases, the J end lost 6 bases, and 8 bases lay between the germline ends. The CDR3 spans 13 residues. In germline, CDR1 is SGHNT, CDR2 YYREEE (reference sequence). The CDR3 loop reads CASSLVGADTQYF. The CDR3 DNA reads as TGTGCCAGCAGCTTGGTGGGGGCTGATACGCAGTATTTT. The variable domain in full, with the rest retrieved from reference TRBV5-4 and TRBJ2-3, is ETGVTQSPTHLIKTRGQQVTLRCSSQSGHNTVSWYQQALGQGPQFIFQYYREEENGRGNFPPRFSGLQFPNYSSELNVNALELDDSALYLCASSLVGADTQYFGPGTRLTVL.

The CDR3 DNA sequence: TGTGCCACCAGTGATACCCCGGTCAATGAGCAGTTCTTC. Translating gives CATSDTPVNEQFF. This chain joins TRBV24-1 and TRBJ2-1, with D uncertain. Germline V CDR1 and CDR2: KGHDR, SFDVKD. Trimming stripped 3 bases from V and 6 bases from J, with 8 bases between. The CDR3 is 13 residues long.

Comments on this clone: The same CDR3 also results from other DNA sequences found in this sample. The chain has TRBV2 and TRBJ1-6; possible D gene TRBD1, 6 bases. Trimming shortened V by 4 bases and J by 7 bases, and 8 bases separated the two germline ends. This CDR3 region has 13 residues. In germline, CDR1 is SNHLY, CDR2 FYNNEI. CDR3 sequence reads: CASSGQANSPLHF. CDR3 coding DNA: TGTGCCAGCAGTGGACAGGCCAATTCACCCCTCCACTTT.

V usage is TRBV7-6 and J usage is TRBJ2-1, with a weak D call TRBD2 (5 bases). The V end lost 0 bases, the J end lost 3 bases, and 12 bases lay between the germline ends. CDR1 is SGHVS, CDR2 FNYEAQ, per germline. The CDR3 has 16 amino acids. Here the CDR3 reads CASSLAGSGFYNEQFF. The CDR3 DNA sequence: TGTGCCAGCAGCTTAGCGGGGAGTGGATTCTACAATGAGCAGTTCTTC.

The chain carries TRBV5-1 and TRBJ1-1, with D hard to call. V was clipped by 4 bases and J by 8 bases, with 15 bases between them. The CDR3 runs 13 residues. The germline V gene has CDR1 SGHRS and CDR2 YFSETQ. The CDR3 reads CASSPSGRVEAFF. In DNA, the CDR3 is TGCGCCAGCAGCCCCAGCGGGCGGGTCGAAGCTTTCTTT. The full variable domain, its missing parts supplied by reference TRBV5-1 and TRBJ1-1, is KAGVTQTPRYLIKTRGQQVTLSCSPISGHRSVSWYQQTPGQGLQFLFEYFSETQRNKGNFPGRFSGRQFSNSRSEMNVSTLELGDSALYLCASSPSGRVEAFFGQGTRLTVV.

The chain uses TRBV19 and TRBJ2-5; no definite D call. The germline gives CDR1 LNHDA, CDR2 SQIVND (reference sequence). The CDR3 extends over 13 amino acids. Trimming pared 3 bases from V and 3 bases from J, leaving 8 bases between. The chain's CDR3 is CASSITPEETQYF. The CDR3 DNA sequence: TGTGCCAGTAGTATCACTCCGGAAGAGACCCAGTACTTC. Full variable domain (missing parts from reference TRBV19 and TRBJ2-5): DGGITQSPKYLFRKEGQNVTLSCEQNLNHDAMYWYRQDPGQGLRLIYYSQIVNDFQKGDIAEGYSVSREKKESFPLTVTSAQKNPTAFYLCASSITPEETQYFGPGTRLLVL.

This clone was recorded once. The gene calls are TRBV7-8 and TRBJ2-7, with 7 nucleotides matching TRBD2. The germline V gene encodes CDR1 SGHVS and CDR2 FQNEAQ. Unmatched junction bases numbered 12, after V lost 5 bases and J lost 2 bases. CDR3 length: 16 amino acids. DNA for the CDR3: TGTGCCAGCAGCCCCATCGACGGGGGGACCCCCTACGAGCAGTACTTC. Amino acid sequence: CASSPIDGGTPYEQYF.

The rearrangement joins TRBV5-4 to TRBJ2-7; D possibly corresponds to TRBD2 (6 bases). The V end lost 5 bases, the J end lost 3 bases, and 9 bases lay between the germline ends. Germline loops: CDR1 SGHNT, CDR2 YYREEE (reference sequence). This CDR3 is 12 amino acids long. The CDR3 nucleotides are TGTGCCAGCAGGGGGACTGACTACGAGCAGTACTTC. As protein: CASRGTDYEQYF.

The J gene is TRBJ1-1, the V gene TRBV19; D remains ambiguous. V was trimmed by 4 bases and J by 0 bases, leaving 12 bases between them. The CDR3 has 15 amino acids. Germline V gene sequence: CDR1 LNHDA, CDR2 SQIVND (reference sequence). CDR3 DNA sequence: TGTGCCAGTAGTAGGGAGGGTCGATTGAACACTGAAGCTTTCTTT. Translating gives CASSREGRLNTEAFF.

The chain has TRBV6-5 and TRBJ2-2; D possibly corresponds to TRBD1 (8 bases). Germline CDR1 and CDR2: MNHEY and SVGAGI. V lost 6 bases and J lost 3, with 14 bases in between. This CDR3 comprises 15 residues. This CDR3 reads CASSGTGGDTGELFF. DNA for the CDR3: TGTGCCAGCAGCGGTACAGGGGGGGACACCGGGGAGCTGTTTTTT.

This rearrangement joins TRBV5-4 to TRBJ1-4, with D hard to call. V lost 3 bases and J 3 bases, leaving 3 bases between the germline ends. The CDR3 is 12 residues long. Germline V gene data show CDR1 as SGHNT and CDR2 as YYREEE (reference sequence). The CDR3 loop reads CASSSANEKLFF. The CDR3 bases are TGTGCCAGCAGCTCGGCTAATGAAAAACTGTTTTTT.

DNA for the CDR3: TGCGCCAGCAGCTTGGCCGCTAGCGGGAGGTTAGATACGCAGTATTTT. Amino acid sequence: CASSLAASGRLDTQYF. The genes are TRBV5-1 and TRBJ2-3; 11 bases match TRBD2. J lost 5 bases, V lost 0 bases, and 5 bases had no gene match. The CDR3 sequence is 16 residues long. Germline V CDR1 and CDR2: SGHRS, YFSETQ.

The gene calls are TRBV5-1 and TRBJ2-1; 13 bases align to TRBD2. Per the germline V gene, CDR1 is SGHRS and CDR2 is YFSETQ. The CDR3 contains 18 residues. The V gene end was trimmed by 4 bases and the J gene end by 0 bases; junction bases not matched to a gene: 7. The CDR3 spells CASSKRGTSGTSYNEQFF. The CDR3 DNA reads as TGCGCCAGCAGCAAGCGAGGGACTAGCGGGACCTCCTACAATGAGCAGTTCTTC.

The chain employs TRBV10-1 and TRBJ2-3; 9 bases agree with TRBD2. Trimming took 0 bases from V and 3 from J; bases not matched to a gene: 7. The CDR3 loop spans 17 amino acids. Germline CDR1 is WNHNN and CDR2 is SYGVQD (reference sequence). The CDR3 sequence: CASSESRVTSGTDTQYF. Here the CDR3 DNA reads TGCGCCAGCAGTGAGTCGAGGGTGACTAGCGGTACAGATACGCAGTATTTT.

The chain uses TRBV9 and TRBJ2-7, with 9 bases identical to TRBD1. Germline assignment: CDR1 SGDLS and CDR2 YYNGEE. The V and J ends lost 2 bases and 0 bases, in that order; junction bases with no gene match: 6. This CDR3 comprises 16 residues. The CDR3 is CASSVGTGLGSYEQYF. CDR3 nucleotide sequence: TGTGCCAGCAGCGTGGGGACAGGGCTGGGCTCCTACGAGCAGTACTTC.

The rearrangement uses TRBV25-1 and TRBJ1-6; D perhaps matches TRBD1 (5 bases). V shed 1 base and J shed 7 bases, with 8 bases lying between them. Germline V gene lookup returns CDR1 MGHDK and CDR2 SYGVNS. The CDR3 is made up of 14 amino acids. The CDR3 DNA reads TGTGCCAGCAGTGAATTTGGGGCCAATTCACCCCTCCACTTT. Encoded protein: CASSEFGANSPLHF.